This T cell receptor beta chain was profiled in a study of early T cells in non-severe SARS-CoV-2 infection. CDR1 is LGHNA and CDR2 is YSLEER in the germline V gene. This CDR3 has 17 residues. After removal of 4 bases from V and 6 bases from J, the junction contained 10 bases not matched to a gene. Study-wide results and caveats: Anti-spike CD8 responses were favored by VDJdb matching, which missed private and CD4 specificities.

MiXCR, applied by TCRdb to the 5' RACE reads, yields one record per CDR3 protein. In the table there are about 80,000 distinct CDR3 sequences, 12% of which are singletons. In this sample, this clonotype turned up many times. Its antigen is not identified. This sequence joins TRBV4-3 and TRBJ2-3; TRBD2 aligns across 13 bases. This receptor was identified in an adult who was a healthcare worker with PCR-confirmed SARS-CoV-2 infection or an uninfected control (not recorded which). The donor label of this sample is uncertain. The source was whole blood, collected at baseline. The CDR3 loop reads CASSPSPGLAGLDTQYF. The DNA of the CDR3 is TGCGCCAGCAGCCCCTCGCCGGGACTAGCGGGGTTGGATACGCAGTATTTT.